The 30 T cell receptor beta chains below all came from one sample that was sequenced in a study of T cell responses to AZD1222 COVID-19 vaccine. Produced via immunoSEQ multiplex PCR; TCRdb's table is partial and in-frame only. This table has about 120,000 clones, under 95% appearing once. This specimen consisted of peripheral blood, obtained on day 0 of AZD1222 vaccination. The receptors stem from an adult in good health.

This clone was counted between two and nine times. The chain links TRBV3-1 (or the pseudogene TRBV3-2) to TRBJ2-5; 10 nucleotides align to TRBD2. The CDR3 consists of 15 residues. CDR1 LGHDT and CDR2 YNNKEL come from the germline V gene (reference sequence). Losses at the gene ends were 0 bases for V and 7 bases for J; bases not matched to a gene: 5. The CDR3 DNA is TGTGCCAGCAGCCAAGACCTAGCGGGGGCCGGGACCCAGTACTTC. Translating it yields CASSQDLAGAGTQYF.

This chain connects TRBV6-1 to TRBJ1-1; D gene ambiguous. The CDR3 is 15 amino acids. V was cut by 7 bases and J by 6 bases, with 21 bases left in between. CDR1 and CDR2 from the germline V gene are MNHNS and SASEGT. The chain's CDR3 is CASTHWAGNGAEAFF. CDR3 coding DNA: TGTGCCAGCACCCATTGGGCCGGCAATGGGGCTGAAGCTTTCTTT.

This clone was found once. The chain is built from TRBV5-1 and TRBJ2-7; no clear D gene. The CDR3 is 14 residues long. The germline V gene encodes CDR1 SGHRS and CDR2 YFSETQ. Trimming took 1 base from V and 4 from J, leaving 12 bases between them. This chain's CDR3 is CASSLTGPPYEQYF. DNA for the CDR3: TGCGCCAGCAGCTTGACCGGGCCTCCGTACGAGCAGTACTTC.

This chain joins TRBV28 and TRBJ1-2, with TRBD1 identical over 7 bases. From germline, CDR1 is MDHEN and CDR2 SYDVKM. The CDR3 has 13 amino acids. J was trimmed by 7 bases and V by 5 bases; bases with no gene match: 7. CDR3 region: CASSRDREGGYTF. Here the CDR3 DNA reads TGTGCCAGCAGTCGAGACAGGGAGGGTGGCTACACCTTC.

V and J are TRBV5-6 and TRBJ1-2; 7 bases align to TRBD1. The CDR3 extends over 13 amino acids. Germline-derived CDR1 and CDR2 are SGHDT and YYEEEE. V gave up 2 bases and J gave up 7 bases; unmatched junction bases: 5. The CDR3 spells CASSLSGGGGYTF. The DNA of the CDR3 is TGTGCCAGCAGCTTATCAGGGGGTGGTGGCTACACCTTC.

This chain joins TRBV18 and TRBJ1-4; D may be TRBD1 (6 bases). The CDR3 has 15 residues. Germline-derived CDR1 and CDR2 are KGHSH and LQKENI. With 5 bases removed from V and 8 bases from J, the gap between germline ends came to 18 bases. The chain's CDR3 is CASSIRGPGSEKLFF. The CDR3 region has the DNA TGTGCCAGCTCAATACGGGGGCCAGGATCGGAAAAACTGTTTTTT.

The gene calls are TRBV27 and TRBJ2-7; the D is unclear. Between the trimmed V and J ends, which lost 1 base and 6 bases, there was a span of 4 bases. This CDR3 region has 11 residues. CDR1 is MNHEY and CDR2 is SMNVEV in the germline V gene (reference sequence). CDR3: CASSLYGEQYF. As DNA, the CDR3 is TGTGCCAGCAGTTTATATGGCGAGCAGTACTTC.

The rearrangement joins TRBV19 to TRBJ2-3; 7 bases are a match to TRBD1. With 3 bases clipped from V and 0 bases from J, the junction kept 3 bases outside the gene matches. This CDR3 contains 15 residues. Germline V gives CDR1 LNHDA, CDR2 SQIVND (reference sequence). The CDR3 coding sequence is TGTGCCAGTAGTATCGGGACAGCTAGCACAGATACGCAGTATTTT. Amino acids: CASSIGTASTDTQYF.

The rearrangement links TRBV5-4 to TRBJ2-3, with 9 bases fitting TRBD1. Germline CDR1 reads SGHNT; CDR2 reads YYREEE (reference sequence). This CDR3 is built from 17 residues. V lost 2 bases to trimming and J lost 1 base; unmatched junction nucleotides: 8. CDR3 residues: CASSLKTGGGGTDTQYF. For the CDR3, the DNA is TGTGCCAGCAGCTTAAAAACAGGGGGCGGGGGCACAGATACGCAGTATTTT. Filled out from reference TRBV5-4 and TRBJ2-3, the complete variable domain reads ETGVTQSPTHLIKTRGQQVTLRCSSQSGHNTVSWYQQALGQGPQFIFQYYREEENGRGNFPPRFSGLQFPNYSSELNVNALELDDSALYLCASSLKTGGGGTDTQYFGPGTRLTVL.

This clone is a singleton in its sample. The rearrangement links TRBV6-5 to TRBJ2-7; D is tentatively TRBD1 or TRBD2 (5 bases each). Trimming pared 6 bases from V and 0 bases from J, leaving 12 bases between. CDR1 is MNHEY and CDR2 is SVGAGI in the germline V gene. The CDR3 spans 14 residues. CDR3: CASREGRHSYEQYF. CDR3 nucleotide sequence: TGTGCCAGCAGAGAGGGACGCCACTCCTACGAGCAGTACTTC.

The chain links TRBV7-8 to TRBJ2-7; no reliable D call. The germline V gene encodes CDR1 SGHVS and CDR2 FQNEAQ. This CDR3 is 11 amino acids long. Between the trimmed V and J ends, which lost 5 bases and 3 bases, there was a span of 5 bases. CDR3 sequence reads: CASSADYEQYF. As DNA, the CDR3 is TGTGCCAGCAGCGCCGACTACGAGCAGTACTTC.

This chain links TRBV27 with TRBJ1-2; D is unresolved. Trimming removed 5 bases at V and 7 bases at J, with 11 bases between. This CDR3 is built from 12 residues. Germline V gene data show CDR1 as MNHEY and CDR2 as SMNVEV (reference sequence). CDR3 DNA sequence: TGTGCCAGCAGTAAAGGAGGGTCTGGCTACACCTTC. Amino acid sequence: CASSKGGSGYTF.

This clone was recorded a few times. The V gene is TRBV30, the J gene TRBJ1-5; D remains unclear. The CDR3 runs 15 residues. The ends were cut back, 0 bases at V and 4 bases at J, with 13 bases in the middle. CDR1 GTSNPN and CDR2 SVGIG come from the germline V gene (reference sequence). Here the CDR3 reads CAWSVLGSLNQPQHF. The CDR3, as DNA: TGTGCCTGGAGTGTACTGGGTAGCCTGAATCAGCCCCAGCATTTT.

V usage is TRBV9 and J usage is TRBJ1-1, with D perhaps matching TRBD1 (6 bases). Trimming stripped 0 bases from V and 5 bases from J, with 17 bases between. The CDR3 has 16 residues. In germline, CDR1 is SGDLS, CDR2 YYNGEE. CDR3 DNA sequence: TGTGCCAGCAGCGTAGATACTGTGGGGGGGCTGACTGAAGCTTTCTTT. Translating gives CASSVDTVGGLTEAFF. The whole variable domain, remainder taken from reference TRBV9 and TRBJ1-1, is DSGVTQTPKHLITATGQRVTLRCSPRSGDLSVYWYQQSLDQGLQFLIQYYNGEERAKGNILERFSAQQFPDLHSELNLSSLELGDSALYFCASSVDTVGGLTEAFFGQGTRLTVV.

The CDR3 DNA sequence: TGTGCCAGTAGTATTAGGACAGGGTTGGATACGCAGTATTTT. Protein product: CASSIRTGLDTQYF. This rearrangement joins TRBV19 to TRBJ2-3; 8 nucleotides align to TRBD1. The CDR3 runs to 14 residues. Germline loops: CDR1 LNHDA, CDR2 SQIVND (reference sequence). V was pared by 3 bases and J by 6 bases, with 5 bases of the junction left unmatched.

The chain has TRBV13 and TRBJ1-1, with TRBD1 matching over 10 bases. In germline, CDR1 is PRHDT, CDR2 FYEKMQ (reference sequence). With 4 bases clipped from V and 0 bases from J, the junction kept 5 bases outside the gene matches. The CDR3 runs 16 residues. DNA of the CDR3: TGTGCCAGCAGCTCGACGGACAGGGGGGTGAACACTGAAGCTTTCTTT. It translates to CASSSTDRGVNTEAFF.

This chain links TRBV30 with TRBJ2-7, with 7 bases matching TRBD1. The germline V gene encodes CDR1 GTSNPN and CDR2 SVGIG (reference sequence). CDR3 size: 14 residues. V dropped 4 bases and J dropped 2; count of bases not matched to a gene: 8. CDR3 sequence: CAWIAGTAPYEQYF. The CDR3 coding sequence is TGTGCCTGGATTGCCGGGACAGCGCCCTACGAGCAGTACTTC. The variable domain in full, completed from reference TRBV30 and TRBJ2-7, reads SQTIHQWPATLVQPVGSPLSLECTVEGTSNPNLYWYRQAAGRGLQLLFYSVGIGQISSEVPQNLSASRPQDRQFILSSKKLLLSDSGFYLCAWIAGTAPYEQYFGPGTRLTVT.

This chain links TRBV28 with TRBJ1-2; D is possibly TRBD1 (5 bases). Germline V CDR1 and CDR2: MDHEN, SYDVKM. The CDR3 has 13 residues. V lost 8 bases and J 3 bases, leaving 13 bases between the germline ends. The CDR3 loop is CASCGAGYYGYTF. CDR3 DNA: TGTGCCAGCTGCGGGGCGGGATACTATGGCTACACCTTC.

The CDR3 DNA is TGTGCCTGGAGTCCTGGACGAAATGAGCAGTTCTTC. It yields the protein CAWSPGRNEQFF. The chain employs TRBV30 and TRBJ2-1, with D hard to call. The CDR3 totals 12 residues. V was clipped by 2 bases and J by 7 bases, with 9 bases between them. Looked up from germline, CDR1 is GTSNPN and CDR2 is SVGIG (reference sequence).

The chain links TRBV30 to TRBJ1-6, with D hard to call. V was shortened by 4 bases and J by 0 bases, with 13 bases between the two germline ends. The CDR3 has 16 amino acids. Germline-derived CDR1 and CDR2 are GTSNPN and SVGIG (reference sequence). CDR3 sequence: CAWNRVYNSYNSPLHF. CDR3 nucleotide sequence: TGTGCCTGGAATCGGGTTTACAACTCCTATAATTCACCCCTCCACTTT.

The V gene is TRBV5-8, the J gene TRBJ2-7, with 8 positions matching TRBD1. Germline-derived CDR1 and CDR2 are SGHTS and YDEGEE. CDR3 size: 15 residues. The trim removed 1 base at V and 2 bases at J, leaving 5 bases unmatched. CDR3 region: CASSLPGQGTYEQYF. The CDR3 DNA reads as TGTGCCAGCAGCTTGCCCGGACAGGGAACCTACGAGCAGTACTTC.

The rearrangement uses TRBV19 and TRBJ1-2; D is unresolved. The ends were cut back, 8 bases at V and 5 bases at J, with 15 bases in the middle. This CDR3 comprises 13 residues. Per the germline V gene, CDR1 is LNHDA and CDR2 is SQIVND (reference sequence). The CDR3 DNA is TGTGCCAGTGCTGATACGGGGAATTATGGCTACACCTTC. Its translation: CASADTGNYGYTF.

V is TRBV11-1 and J is TRBJ2-2; 8 bases line up with TRBD1. Germline V lookup: CDR1 SGHAT, CDR2 FQDESV (reference sequence). Trimming cost V 3 bases and J 7 bases; bases outside gene matches: 7. The CDR3 covers 15 residues. The CDR3 DNA reads TGTGCCAGCAGCTTTCAGGCAGGGGGCATCGGGGAGCTGTTTTTT. As protein: CASSFQAGGIGELFF.

The chain couples TRBV11-2 to TRBJ1-6, with TRBD1 matching 8 bases. Germline loops: CDR1 SGHAT, CDR2 FQNNGV. This CDR3 spans 16 amino acids. Germline trimming cut 0 bases from V and 10 bases from J; bases unmatched to any gene: 8. The CDR3 loop reads CASSLEAGGARSPLHF. For the CDR3, the DNA is TGTGCCAGCAGCTTAGAGGCAGGGGGCGCGAGATCACCCCTCCACTTT.

The chain combines TRBV30 with TRBJ2-2; possible D gene TRBD2, 6 bases. The CDR3 runs 15 residues. Trimming stripped 3 bases from V and 3 bases from J, with 14 bases between. CDR1 and CDR2 from the germline V gene are GTSNPN and SVGIG (reference sequence). The chain's CDR3 is CAWSLGGGHTGELFF. CDR3 coding DNA: TGTGCCTGGAGCCTCGGGGGAGGCCACACCGGGGAGCTGTTTTTT.

This chain links TRBV18 with TRBJ1-3; no firm D call. The CDR3 contains 11 residues. Germline CDR1 is KGHSH and CDR2 is LQKENI. Trimming left V 3 bases short and J 4 bases short, with 1 base between. CDR3 DNA: TGTGCCAGCTCACCCGGAAACACCATATATTTT. This gives the protein CASSPGNTIYF.

V is TRBV18 and J is TRBJ1-2; the match to TRBD1 covers 7 bases. CDR1 is KGHSH, CDR2 LQKENI, per germline. After removal of 1 base from V and 7 bases from J, the junction contained 12 bases not matched to a gene. CDR3 length: 16 amino acids. The CDR3 region has the DNA TGTGCCAGCTCACCACTCCCTGACAGGGCCCAGGGTGGCTACACCTTC. Protein product: CASSPLPDRAQGGYTF.

The gene calls are TRBV9 and TRBJ1-2; D is possibly TRBD1 (6 bases). The germline CDR1 and CDR2 sequences are SGDLS and YYNGEE. V was trimmed by 4 bases and J by 9 bases, leaving 16 bases between them. The CDR3 length is 13 residues. The CDR3 region is CASSPGGQGSYTF. CDR3 in DNA: TGTGCCAGCAGCCCCGGAGGGCAGGGGAGCTACACCTTC.

The rearrangement uses TRBV7-8 and TRBJ2-1; 8 positions match TRBD2. This CDR3 comprises 19 residues. Germline CDR1 reads SGHVS; CDR2 reads FQNEAQ. J lost 5 bases, V lost 0 bases, and 15 bases had no gene match. In DNA, the CDR3 is TGTGCCAGCAGCTTAGCCGGGCTAGCGGGCGCAATTGTTAACAATGAGCAGTTCTTC. It specifies CASSLAGLAGAIVNNEQFF.

The V gene is TRBV7-8, the J gene TRBJ2-2; 10 positions match TRBD1. With V trimmed by 5 bases and J by 5 bases, 8 bases remained unmatched. CDR3 length equals 16 residues. Germline values: CDR1 SGHVS, CDR2 FQNEAQ. The DNA for the CDR3 is TGTGCCAGCAGCGGCCGGGACAGGGGTATTACCGGGGAGCTGTTTTTT. Protein sequence: CASSGRDRGITGELFF.